The 12 T cell receptor beta chains below all came from one sample that was sequenced in a study of CD8+CD57+ T cells in acquired aplastic anemia. Patients included in sequencing had previously demonstrated CD8+CD57+ cell expansion by flow cytometry. The study profiled TCR beta VDJ and CDR3 using genomic DNA as template. Each CDR3 protein is one row after TCRdb ran MiXCR on the reads. The repertoire has 450,000 to 550,000 distinct CDR3 sequences, under 40% of them found once; the top ten carry 0.82%. Source material: sorted CD4+, CD8+, or CD8+CD57+ T cells (not recorded which) from PBMCs. Receptors originate from a human donor with aplastic anemia.

The chain combines TRBV4-1 with TRBJ2-4; TRBD1 matches at 9 bases. CDR1 is MGHRA and CDR2 is YSYEKL in the germline V gene. The CDR3 has 16 residues. V lost 4 bases to trimming and J lost 10 bases; unmatched junction nucleotides: 14. CDR3: CASSRGGTGPSLIQYF. CDR3 bases: TGCGCCAGCAGCCGAGGGGGGACAGGGCCATCTCTGATTCAGTACTTC.

V and J are TRBV5-1 and TRBJ2-3; 13 nucleotides match TRBD2. Germline CDR1 SGHRS, CDR2 YFSETQ. The CDR3 extends over 17 amino acids. After removal of 4 bases from V and 5 bases from J, the junction contained 10 bases not matched to a gene. The DNA of the CDR3 is TGCGCCAGCAGCCTGAGCGCACTAGCGGGGGGGCGAGATACGCAGTATTTT. Translation gives CASSLSALAGGRDTQYF.

The chain joins TRBV25-1 to TRBJ2-7; D gene uncertain. V shed 5 bases and J shed 2 bases, with 22 bases lying between them. CDR3 length: 17 residues. Germline V gene lookup returns CDR1 MGHDK and CDR2 SYGVNS. The CDR3 spells CASSSSQLPTPAYEQYF. The CDR3 coding sequence is TGTGCCAGCAGTAGCTCGCAACTACCAACGCCAGCCTACGAGCAGTACTTC.

This clonotype was observed many times. The chain joins TRBV15 to TRBJ2-2; D unclear. The CDR3 runs 13 residues. Trimming stripped 3 bases from V and 6 bases from J, with 8 bases between. Germline-derived CDR1 and CDR2 are LNHNV and YYDKDF (reference sequence). CDR3 sequence: CATSRILAGELFF. As DNA, the CDR3 is TGTGCCACCAGCAGGATCCTGGCCGGGGAGCTGTTTTTT.

The count of this clonotype is one. The chain links TRBV19 to TRBJ1-2, with 8 bases fitting TRBD1. Germline loops: CDR1 LNHDA, CDR2 SQIVND (reference sequence). The length of the CDR3 is 15 residues. The V gene end was trimmed by 7 bases and the J gene end by 4 bases; junction bases not matched to a gene: 11. As DNA, the CDR3 is TGTGCCAGTACTGAGGCAGGGGGCGATGGCTATGGCTACACCTTC. Its protein is CASTEAGGDGYGYTF.

This clonotype was counted at least ten times. This chain connects TRBV29-1 to TRBJ2-2; D unresolved. The CDR3 runs 12 residues. The V gene lost 4 bases and the J gene lost 3 bases, with 6 bases spanning the gap. The germline V gene encodes CDR1 SQVTM and CDR2 ANQGSEA. CDR3 sequence reads: CSVGGYTGELFF. CDR3 nucleotide sequence: TGCAGCGTTGGAGGTTACACCGGGGAGCTGTTTTTT.

This clonotype came up a few times. V and J are TRBV4-3 and TRBJ1-1, with D perhaps matching TRBD1 (6 bases). Trimming removed 0 bases from V and 7 bases from J, with 12 bases in between. Germline V CDR1 and CDR2: LGHNA, YSLEER. This CDR3 is built from 14 residues. CDR3 DNA sequence: TGCGCCAGCAGCCAAGATAGGGCAGGGGATGAAGCTTTCTTT. Amino acids: CASSQDRAGDEAFF.

The sample holds many counts of this clonotype. This chain connects TRBV20-1 to TRBJ1-2; the match to TRBD1 covers 7 bases. CDR3 length: 12 residues. V gave up 3 bases and J gave up 7 bases; unmatched junction bases: 5. CDR1 is DFQATT, CDR2 SNEGSKA, per germline (reference sequence). The CDR3 spells CSASRTGGGYTF. The CDR3 bases are TGCAGTGCTAGCCGGACAGGTGGTGGCTACACCTTC.

The chain couples TRBV7-2 to TRBJ1-2; TRBD1 aligns across 9 bases. The CDR3 is 15 amino acids. Germline loops: CDR1 SGHTA, CDR2 FQGNSA. J gave up 6 bases and V 3 bases, and 8 bases lay outside the gene matches. CDR3 coding DNA: TGTGCCAGCAGCTTTTCCCCGGGACAGGGAAATGGCTACACCTTC. Its protein is CASSFSPGQGNGYTF.

This clonotype was seen repeatedly, ten times or more. This chain uses TRBV20-1 with TRBJ2-7; no clear D. Germline CDR1 DFQATT, CDR2 SNEGSKA (reference sequence). Trimming shortened V by 3 bases and J by 7 bases, and 7 bases separated the two germline ends. This CDR3 is 10 amino acids long. CDR3 nucleotides: TGCAGTGCTAGTCTAGAGGAGCAGTACTTC. Translated, it gives CSASLEEQYF.

This clonotype was detected many times. The J gene is TRBJ1-2, the V gene TRBV2, with 9 bases aligning to TRBD1. The V gene end was trimmed by 4 bases and the J gene end by 0 bases; junction bases not matched to a gene: 9. The V gene's germline CDR1 is SNHLY and CDR2 FYNNEI. The CDR3 spans 17 residues. The CDR3 loop reads CASSGVPRQGANYGYTF. The CDR3 DNA reads TGTGCCAGCAGTGGAGTCCCACGACAGGGGGCTAACTATGGCTACACCTTC.

This clonotype was seen repeatedly, ten times or more. The chain combines TRBV2 with TRBJ2-4; D call uncertain. Germline CDR1 is SNHLY and CDR2 is FYNNEI. The CDR3 consists of 13 residues. V gave up 3 bases and J gave up 9 bases, with 12 bases separating them. The CDR3 here is CASSDFESLIQYF. The CDR3 nucleotides are TGTGCCAGCAGTGATTTTGAGTCACTCATTCAGTACTTC.